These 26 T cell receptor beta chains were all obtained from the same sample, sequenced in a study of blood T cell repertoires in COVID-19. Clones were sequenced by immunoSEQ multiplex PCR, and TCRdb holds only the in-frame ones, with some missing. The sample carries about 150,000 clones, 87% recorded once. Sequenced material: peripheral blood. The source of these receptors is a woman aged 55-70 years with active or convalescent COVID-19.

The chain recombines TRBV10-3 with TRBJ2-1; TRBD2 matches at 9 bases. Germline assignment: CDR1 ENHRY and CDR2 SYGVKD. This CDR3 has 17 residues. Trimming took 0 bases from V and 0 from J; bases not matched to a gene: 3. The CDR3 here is CAISESASGVSYNEQFF. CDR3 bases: TGTGCCATCAGTGAGTCGGCTAGCGGGGTCTCCTACAATGAGCAGTTCTTC.

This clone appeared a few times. CDR3 DNA sequence: TGTGCCAGCAGCGTAGAGTACAGGGGGGTAGCTTTCTTT. This codes for CASSVEYRGVAFF. The genes are TRBV9 and TRBJ1-1; 8 bases fit TRBD1. J gave up 10 bases and V 0 bases, and 5 bases lay outside the gene matches. Looked up from germline, CDR1 is SGDLS and CDR2 is YYNGEE. The CDR3 has 13 residues.

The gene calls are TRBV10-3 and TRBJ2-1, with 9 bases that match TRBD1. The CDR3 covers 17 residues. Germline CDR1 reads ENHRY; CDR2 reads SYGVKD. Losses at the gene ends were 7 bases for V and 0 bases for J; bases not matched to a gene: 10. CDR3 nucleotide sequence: TGTGCCATCACGGGACAGGGAGGGGAAATCTCCTACAATGAGCAGTTCTTC. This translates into CAITGQGGEISYNEQFF.

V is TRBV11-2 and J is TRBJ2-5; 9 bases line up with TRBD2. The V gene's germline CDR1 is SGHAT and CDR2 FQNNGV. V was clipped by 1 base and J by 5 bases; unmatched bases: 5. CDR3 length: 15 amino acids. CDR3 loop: CASSLGQRGEETQYF. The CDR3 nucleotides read TGTGCCAGCAGCTTAGGACAGCGGGGGGAGGAGACCCAGTACTTC.

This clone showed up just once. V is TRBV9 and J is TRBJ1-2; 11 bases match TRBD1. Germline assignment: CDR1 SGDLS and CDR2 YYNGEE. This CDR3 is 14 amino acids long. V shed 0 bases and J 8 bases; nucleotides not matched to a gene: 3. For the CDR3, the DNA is TGTGCCAGCAGCGTAGGGACAGGGGGCAACGGCTACACCTTC. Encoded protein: CASSVGTGGNGYTF.

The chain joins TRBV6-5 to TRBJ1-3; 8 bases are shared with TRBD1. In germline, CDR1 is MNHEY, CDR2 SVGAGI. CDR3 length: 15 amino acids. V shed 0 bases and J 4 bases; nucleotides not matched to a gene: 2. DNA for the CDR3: TGTGCCAGCAGTTACTCTCGGGACAGGGGAAACACCATATATTTT. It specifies CASSYSRDRGNTIYF.

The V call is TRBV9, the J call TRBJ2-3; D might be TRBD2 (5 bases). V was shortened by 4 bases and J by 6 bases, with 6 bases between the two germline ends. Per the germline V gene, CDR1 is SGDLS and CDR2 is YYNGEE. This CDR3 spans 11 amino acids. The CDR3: CASSRGDTQYF. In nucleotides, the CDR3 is TGTGCCAGCAGCCGAGGGGATACGCAGTATTTT.

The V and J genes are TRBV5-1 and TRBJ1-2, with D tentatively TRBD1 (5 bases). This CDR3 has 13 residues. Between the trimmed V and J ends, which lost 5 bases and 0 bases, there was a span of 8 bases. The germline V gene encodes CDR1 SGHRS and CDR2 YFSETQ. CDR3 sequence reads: CASRTGSNYGYTF. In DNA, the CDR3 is TGCGCCAGCAGAACAGGATCTAACTATGGCTACACCTTC.

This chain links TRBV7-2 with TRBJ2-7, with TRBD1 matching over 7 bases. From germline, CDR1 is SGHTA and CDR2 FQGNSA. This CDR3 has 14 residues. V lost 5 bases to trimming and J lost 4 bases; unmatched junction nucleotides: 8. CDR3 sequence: CASSPDRVGYEQYF. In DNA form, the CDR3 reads TGTGCCAGCAGCCCTGACAGGGTAGGATACGAGCAGTACTTC.

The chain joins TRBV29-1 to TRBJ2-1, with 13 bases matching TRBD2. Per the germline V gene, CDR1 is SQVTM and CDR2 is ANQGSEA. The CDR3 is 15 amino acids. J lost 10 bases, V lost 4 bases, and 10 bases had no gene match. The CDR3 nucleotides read TGCAGCGTTGGAAGGACTAGCGGGGGTTCTGGGGAGCAGTTCTTC. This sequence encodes CSVGRTSGGSGEQFF.

In nucleotides, the CDR3 is TGTGCCAGCTCACCAGGGACAGCTTATGGCTACACCTTC. Translating gives CASSPGTAYGYTF. This chain uses TRBV18 with TRBJ1-2; 7 bases fit TRBD1. V dropped 2 bases and J dropped 5; count of bases not matched to a gene: 2. Germline CDR1 reads KGHSH; CDR2 reads LQKENI. The CDR3 spans 13 residues.

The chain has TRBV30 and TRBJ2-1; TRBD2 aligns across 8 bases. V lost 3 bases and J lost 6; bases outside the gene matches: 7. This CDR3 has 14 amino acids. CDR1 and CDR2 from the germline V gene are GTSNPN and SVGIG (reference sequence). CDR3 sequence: CAWRVAAGANEQFF. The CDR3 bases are TGTGCCTGGAGAGTGGCAGCGGGGGCCAATGAGCAGTTCTTC.

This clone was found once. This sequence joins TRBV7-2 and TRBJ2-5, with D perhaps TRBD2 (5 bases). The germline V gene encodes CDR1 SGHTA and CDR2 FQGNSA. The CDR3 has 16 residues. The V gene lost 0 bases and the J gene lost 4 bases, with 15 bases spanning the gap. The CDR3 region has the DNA TGTGCCAGCAGCTTAGCCGCGCGAATTGGAGGAGAGACCCAGTACTTC. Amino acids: CASSLAARIGGETQYF.

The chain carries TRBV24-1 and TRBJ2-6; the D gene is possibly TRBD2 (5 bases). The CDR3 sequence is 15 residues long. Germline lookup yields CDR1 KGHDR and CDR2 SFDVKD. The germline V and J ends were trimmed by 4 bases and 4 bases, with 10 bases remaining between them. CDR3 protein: CATSDSGPGANVLTF. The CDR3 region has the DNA TGTGCCACCAGTGACAGCGGCCCGGGGGCCAACGTCCTGACTTTC.

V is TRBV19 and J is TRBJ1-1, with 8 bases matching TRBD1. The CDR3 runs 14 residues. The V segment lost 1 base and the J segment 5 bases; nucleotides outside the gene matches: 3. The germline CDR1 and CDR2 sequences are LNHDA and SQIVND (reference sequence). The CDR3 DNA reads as TGTGCCAGTAGTATAGGACAGGGGTGGACTGAAGCTTTCTTT. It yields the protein CASSIGQGWTEAFF. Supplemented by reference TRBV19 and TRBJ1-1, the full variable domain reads DGGITQSPKYLFRKEGQNVTLSCEQNLNHDAMYWYRQDPGQGLRLIYYSQIVNDFQKGDIAEGYSVSREKKESFPLTVTSAQKNPTAFYLCASSIGQGWTEAFFGQGTRLTVV.

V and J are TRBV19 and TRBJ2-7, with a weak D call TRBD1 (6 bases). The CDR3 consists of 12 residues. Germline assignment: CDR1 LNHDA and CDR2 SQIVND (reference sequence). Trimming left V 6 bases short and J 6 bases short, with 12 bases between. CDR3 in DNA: TGTGCCAGTAGCAACAGGGTGGCCGAGCAGTACTTC. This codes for CASSNRVAEQYF.

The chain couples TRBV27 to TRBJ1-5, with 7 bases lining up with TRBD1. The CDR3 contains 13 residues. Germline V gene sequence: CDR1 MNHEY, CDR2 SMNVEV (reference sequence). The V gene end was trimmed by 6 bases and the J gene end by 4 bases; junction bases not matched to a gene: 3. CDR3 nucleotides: TGTGCCAGCAGAGCAGGGGGAAATCAGCCCCAGCATTTT. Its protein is CASRAGGNQPQHF.

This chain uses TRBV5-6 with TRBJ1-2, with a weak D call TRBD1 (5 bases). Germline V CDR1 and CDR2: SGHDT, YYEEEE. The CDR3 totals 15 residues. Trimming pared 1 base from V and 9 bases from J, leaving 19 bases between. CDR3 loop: CASSLNPGGISSYTF. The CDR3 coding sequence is TGTGCCAGCAGCTTGAATCCGGGGGGGATTTCGAGCTACACCTTC.

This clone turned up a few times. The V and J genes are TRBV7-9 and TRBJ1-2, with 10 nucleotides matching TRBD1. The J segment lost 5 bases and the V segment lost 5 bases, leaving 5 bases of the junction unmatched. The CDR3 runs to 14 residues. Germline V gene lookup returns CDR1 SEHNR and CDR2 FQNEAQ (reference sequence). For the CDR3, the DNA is TGTGCCAGCAGCCTTCCGGGACAGGGGTATGGCTACACCTTC. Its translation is CASSLPGQGYGYTF.

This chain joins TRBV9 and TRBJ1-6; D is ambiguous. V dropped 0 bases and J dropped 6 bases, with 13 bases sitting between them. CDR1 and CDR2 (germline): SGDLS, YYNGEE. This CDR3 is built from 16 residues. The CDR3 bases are TGTGCCAGCAGCGTAGCGGCCGGAGGAATTAATTCACCCCTCCACTTT. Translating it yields CASSVAAGGINSPLHF.

The DNA of the CDR3 is TGTGCTATTTGCGGGGGGGGCCAGGGAGAGACCCAGTACTTC. Protein: CAICGGGQGETQYF. The J gene is TRBJ2-5, the V gene TRBV19; TRBD2 aligns across 9 bases. Per germline, CDR1 LNHDA and CDR2 SQIVND (reference sequence). This CDR3 has 14 residues.

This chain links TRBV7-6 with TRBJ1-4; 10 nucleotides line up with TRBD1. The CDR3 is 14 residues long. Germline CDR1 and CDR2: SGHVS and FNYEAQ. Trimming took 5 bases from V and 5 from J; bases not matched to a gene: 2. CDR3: CASSMGQGNEKLFF. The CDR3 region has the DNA TGTGCCAGCAGCATGGGACAGGGGAATGAAAAACTGTTTTTT.

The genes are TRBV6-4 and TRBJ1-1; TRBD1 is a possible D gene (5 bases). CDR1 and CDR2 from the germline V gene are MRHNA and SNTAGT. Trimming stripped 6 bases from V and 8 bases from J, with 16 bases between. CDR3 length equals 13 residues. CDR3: CASSAGFGREAFF. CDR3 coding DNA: TGTGCCAGCAGCGCAGGGTTTGGGCGCGAAGCTTTCTTT.

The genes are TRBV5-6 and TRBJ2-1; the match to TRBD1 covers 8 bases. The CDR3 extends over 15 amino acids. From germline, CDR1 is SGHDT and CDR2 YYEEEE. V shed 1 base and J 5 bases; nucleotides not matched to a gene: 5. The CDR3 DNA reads TGTGCCAGCAGCTTGTTGGGACAGGCTGACAATGAGCAGTTCTTC. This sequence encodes CASSLLGQADNEQFF.

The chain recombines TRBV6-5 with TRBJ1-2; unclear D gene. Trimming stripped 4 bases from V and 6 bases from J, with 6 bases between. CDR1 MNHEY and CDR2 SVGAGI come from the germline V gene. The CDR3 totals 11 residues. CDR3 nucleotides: TGTGCCAGCAGTTCTACAGATGGCTACACCTTC. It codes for CASSSTDGYTF.

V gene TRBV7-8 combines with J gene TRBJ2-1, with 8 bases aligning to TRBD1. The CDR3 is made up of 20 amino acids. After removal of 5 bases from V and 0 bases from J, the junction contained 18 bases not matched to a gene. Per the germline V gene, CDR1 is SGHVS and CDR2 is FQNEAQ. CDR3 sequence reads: CASSHPMRGQETSSYNEQFF. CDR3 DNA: TGTGCCAGCAGCCACCCCATGAGGGGACAGGAAACGAGCTCCTACAATGAGCAGTTCTTC. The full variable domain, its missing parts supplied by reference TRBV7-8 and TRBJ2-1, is GAGVSQSPRYKVAKRGQDVALRCDPISGHVSLFWYQQALGQGPEFLTYFQNEAQLDKSGLPSDRFFAERPEGSVSTLKIQRTQQEDSAVYLCASSHPMRGQETSSYNEQFFGPGTRLTVL.